This TCR beta chain was sequenced in a study of T cell responses to AZD1222 COVID-19 vaccine. Study conclusions and caveats: Every sample of the repertoires postdated the peak T cell response. An increase in Spike-specific TCR breadth and depth was observed after two AZD1222 doses.

Concerning this clone: Its cognate antigen is unknown.

The CDR3 runs to 11 residues. V was cut by 6 bases and J by 8 bases, with 7 bases left in between. TCRdb's table, derived via immunoSEQ multiplex PCR, lists solely in-frame clones and lacks some. Of around 99,000 clones listed, about 90% were seen once; the top ten hold 5.5% to 7%. Sample: peripheral blood, taken 28 days after the second AZD1222 dose. The chain employs TRBV12-3 or TRBV12-4 and TRBJ1-4; D is unclear. This sequence originates from an adult who received the AZD1222 COVID-19 vaccine. The CDR3 DNA reads TGTGCCAGCAGGGTTGGAGAAAAACTGTTTTTT. Its translation: CASRVGEKLFF.